This is a list of T cell receptor beta chains from one sample in a study of T cell responses to AZD1222 COVID-19 vaccine. Clones were read by immunoSEQ multiplex PCR, and TCRdb kept only the in-frame ones, dropping some. This sample has under 150,000 clones, with 70% to 90% found just once. Sequences were derived from peripheral blood, sampled on day 0 of AZD1222 vaccination. Receptor source: an adult in good health. Each CDR3 is given with its conserved first and last residue. The D gene is left open where the match is weak. Rows may omit the clone size; those that give it use once, few, many or a size class.

clone_size d_call j_call v_call cdr3_length cdr3_nt cdr3_aa
few NA TRBJ1-5 TRBV27 16 TGTGCCAGCAGTCCTCTTACAGGGTCGGGCAATCAGCCCCAGCATTTT CASSPLTGSGNQPQHF
NA NA TRBJ1-5 TRBV18 14 TGTGCCAGCTCACCCTCAGGAGGCCATCAGCCCCAGCATTTT CASSPSGGHQPQHF
NA NA TRBJ2-1 TRBV12-3/TRBV12-4 11 TGTGCCAACCTAATCCACAATGAGCAGTTCTTC CANLIHNEQFF
NA NA TRBJ1-2 TRBV23-1 14 TGCGCCAGCAGTCAATCGGCGGATAACTATGGCTACACCTTC CASSQSADNYGYTF
NA NA TRBJ1-2 TRBV7-2 14 TGTGCCAGCAGCCTTATGGGGGCGGGTCGAGGCTACACCTTC CASSLMGAGRGYTF
once NA TRBJ2-2 TRBV5-1 17 TGCGCCAGCAGCTGGGAAGGGTCGGTCTCGAACACCGGGGAGCTGTTTTTT CASSWEGSVSNTGELFF
NA NA TRBJ2-4 TRBV9 13 TGTGCCAGCAGCGTAGAATCGGAAAACATTCAGTACTTC CASSVESENIQYF
NA TRBD1 TRBJ2-3 TRBV13 17 TGTGCCAGCAGCTTAGCGACGGGACAGGGCAAGACAGATACGCAGTATTTT CASSLATGQGKTDTQYF
NA TRBD1 TRBJ1-4 TRBV2 14 TGTGCCAGCAAGCAGGGGGCAACTAATGAAAAACTGTTTTTT CASKQGATNEKLFF
NA TRBD1 TRBJ1-4 TRBV4-2 15 TGTGCCAGCAGCCAACCGGGACAGCCTAATGAAAAACTGTTTTTT CASSQPGQPNEKLFF
NA TRBD1 TRBJ1-1 TRBV19 13 TGTGCCAGTAGTGACAGGGATGGCACTGAAGCTTTCTTT CASSDRDGTEAFF
NA TRBD1 TRBJ2-2 TRBV24-1 13 TGTGCCACCAAAGGGACAGCCACCGGGGAGCTGTTTTTT CATKGTATGELFF
NA NA TRBJ1-1 TRBV19 12 TGTGCCAGTAGTTCTCGGGACACTGAAGCTTTCTTT CASSSRDTEAFF
once NA TRBJ2-7 TRBV10-3 14 TGTGCCATCAGTGACCCGACAGGATCCTACGAGCAGTACTTC CAISDPTGSYEQYF
NA NA TRBJ2-6 TRBV14 16 TGTGCCAGCAGCCTCCGCAGGGTCTCTGGGGCCAACGTCCTGACTTTC CASSLRRVSGANVLTF
NA TRBD1 TRBJ2-7 TRBV5-1 14 TGCGCCAGCAGCCCCGCAGGGGGTCCCCTCGAGCAGTACTTC CASSPAGGPLEQYF